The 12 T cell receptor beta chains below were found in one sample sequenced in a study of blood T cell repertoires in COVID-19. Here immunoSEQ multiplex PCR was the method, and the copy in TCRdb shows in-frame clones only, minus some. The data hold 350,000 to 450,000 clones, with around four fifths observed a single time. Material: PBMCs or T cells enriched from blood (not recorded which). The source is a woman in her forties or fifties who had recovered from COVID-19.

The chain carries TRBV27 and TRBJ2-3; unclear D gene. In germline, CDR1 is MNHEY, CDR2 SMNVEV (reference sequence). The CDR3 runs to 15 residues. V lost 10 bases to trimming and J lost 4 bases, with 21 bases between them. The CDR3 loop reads CATAQTGSLADTQYF. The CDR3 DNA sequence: TGTGCCACCGCCCAGACGGGTAGCTTGGCAGATACGCAGTATTTT.

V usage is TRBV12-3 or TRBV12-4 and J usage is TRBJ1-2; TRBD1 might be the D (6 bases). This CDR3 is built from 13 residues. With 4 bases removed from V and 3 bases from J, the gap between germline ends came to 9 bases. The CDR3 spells CASSSAGDYGYTF. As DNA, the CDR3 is TGTGCCAGCAGTTCGGCAGGGGACTATGGCTACACCTTC.

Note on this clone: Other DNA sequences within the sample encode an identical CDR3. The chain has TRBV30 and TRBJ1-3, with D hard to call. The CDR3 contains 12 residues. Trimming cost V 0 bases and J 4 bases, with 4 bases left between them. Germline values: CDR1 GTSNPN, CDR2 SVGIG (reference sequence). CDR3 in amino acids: CAWSVLGNTIYF. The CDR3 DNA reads TGTGCCTGGAGTGTACTAGGAAACACCATATATTTT.

CDR3 amino acids: CASSLGTGLHEQYF. CDR3 coding DNA: TGTGCCAGCAGCCTCGGGACAGGATTACACGAGCAGTACTTC. V gene TRBV7-8 combines with J gene TRBJ2-7; 8 positions match TRBD1. CDR3 length equals 14 residues. With 5 bases clipped from V and 5 bases from J, the junction kept 8 bases outside the gene matches. The germline V gene encodes CDR1 SGHVS and CDR2 FQNEAQ.

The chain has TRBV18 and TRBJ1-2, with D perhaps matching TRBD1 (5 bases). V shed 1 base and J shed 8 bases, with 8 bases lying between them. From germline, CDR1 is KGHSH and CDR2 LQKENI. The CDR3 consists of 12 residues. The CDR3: CASSPRGDGYTF. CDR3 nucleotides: TGTGCCAGCTCACCACGGGGGGACGGCTACACCTTC.

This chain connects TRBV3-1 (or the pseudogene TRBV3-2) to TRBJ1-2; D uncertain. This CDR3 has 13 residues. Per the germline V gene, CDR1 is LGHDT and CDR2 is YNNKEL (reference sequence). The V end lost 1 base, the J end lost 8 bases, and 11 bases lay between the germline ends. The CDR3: CASSQVTIGGYTF. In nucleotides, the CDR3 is TGTGCCAGCAGCCAAGTGACAATCGGCGGCTACACCTTC.

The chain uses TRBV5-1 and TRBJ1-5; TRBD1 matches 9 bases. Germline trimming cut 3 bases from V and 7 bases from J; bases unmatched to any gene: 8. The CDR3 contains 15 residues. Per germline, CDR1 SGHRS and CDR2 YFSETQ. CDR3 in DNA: TGCGCCAGCAGCTCAGGTACAGGGGGCTGGCAGCCCCAGCATTTT. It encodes CASSSGTGGWQPQHF.

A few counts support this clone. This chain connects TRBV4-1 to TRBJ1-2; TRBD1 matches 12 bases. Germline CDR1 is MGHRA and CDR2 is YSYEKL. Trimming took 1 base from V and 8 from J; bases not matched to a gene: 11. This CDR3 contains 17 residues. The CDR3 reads CASSQGGQGASLVGYTF. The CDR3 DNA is TGCGCCAGCAGCCAAGGGGGACAGGGGGCGTCTCTCGTCGGCTACACCTTC.

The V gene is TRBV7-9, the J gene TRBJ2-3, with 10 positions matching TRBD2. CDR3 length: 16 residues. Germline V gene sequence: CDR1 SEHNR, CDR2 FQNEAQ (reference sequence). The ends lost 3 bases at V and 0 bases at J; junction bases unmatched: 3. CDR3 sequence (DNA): TGTGCCAGCAGCTTGGGACTAGCGCTAAGCACAGATACGCAGTATTTT. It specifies CASSLGLALSTDTQYF.

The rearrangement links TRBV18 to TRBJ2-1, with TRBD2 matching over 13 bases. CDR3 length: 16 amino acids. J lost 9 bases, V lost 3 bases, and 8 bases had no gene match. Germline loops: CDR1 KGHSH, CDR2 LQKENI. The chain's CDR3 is CASSPPGTSGNGEQFF. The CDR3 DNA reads TGTGCCAGCTCACCGCCCGGGACTAGCGGGAATGGTGAGCAGTTCTTC.

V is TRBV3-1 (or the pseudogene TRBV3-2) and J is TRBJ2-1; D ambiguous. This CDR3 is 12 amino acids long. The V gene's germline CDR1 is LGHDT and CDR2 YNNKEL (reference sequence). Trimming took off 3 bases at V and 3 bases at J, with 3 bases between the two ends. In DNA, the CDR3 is TGTGCCAGCAGCCATAACTACAATGAGCAGTTCTTC. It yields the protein CASSHNYNEQFF.

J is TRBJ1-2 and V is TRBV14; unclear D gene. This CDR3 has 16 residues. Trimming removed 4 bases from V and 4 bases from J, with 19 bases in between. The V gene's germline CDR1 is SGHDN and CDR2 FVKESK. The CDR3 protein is CASSRDGLTGGYGYTF. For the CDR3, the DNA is TGTGCCAGCAGCCGAGATGGTCTAACGGGTGGCTATGGCTACACCTTC.